This T cell receptor (beta chain) comes out of a study of blood T cell repertoires in COVID-19. Study in general: Material from acute and convalescent COVID-19 was sourced from the United States, Italy and Spain.

Per the study methods: Reference gene primers were amplified, and this amplification served to estimate nucleated cell counts. The repertoire was sequenced with immunoSEQ multiplex PCR; TCRdb's copy has only in-frame clones and lacks some. V and J calls and clone size are those listed in that table; D and trimming were worked out from the DNA. The sample consists of around 300,000 clones, 70% to 90% of them appearing once. Germline V gene data show CDR1 as LNHDA and CDR2 as SQIVND (reference sequence). V was clipped by 5 bases and J by 6 bases, with 12 bases between them. The CDR3 covers 13 residues.

This chain joins TRBV19 and TRBJ2-3; D remains ambiguous. Material: peripheral blood. The receptor's source is a woman under 40 who had recovered from COVID-19. Here the CDR3 DNA reads TGTGCCAGTAGTTACCGCAGATCGGATACGCAGTATTTT. It codes for CASSYRRSDTQYF.